The 22 T cell receptor beta chains in this list originate from one sample, sequenced in a study of post-analysis software for immune sequencing data. Study-wide points: A handful of TRBV segments were significantly more frequent in patients than in controls. TRBV5-6, TRBV5-1 and TRBV20-1 were among these segments.

Unique molecular identifiers featured in each of the TCR beta cDNA libraries. TCRdb ran MiXCR on the PCR reads and lists one entry per CDR3 protein. The sample holds 350,000 to 500,000 distinct CDR3 sequences, about 40% seen once. Antigens of these TCRs are unknown. Sequenced sample: blood. Source of these receptors: a girl aged 2 to 9 with multiple sclerosis.

This clonotype was seen only a few times. J is TRBJ1-2 and V is TRBV7-9, with 10 bases aligning to TRBD1. Germline values: CDR1 SEHNR, CDR2 FQNEAQ (reference sequence). Germline trimming cut 4 bases from V and 7 bases from J; bases unmatched to any gene: 3. This CDR3 has 13 amino acids. CDR3 bases: TGTGCCAGCAGCTCGGGACAGGGGTTTGGCTACACCTTC. The encoded protein is CASSSGQGFGYTF. Supplemented by reference TRBV7-9 and TRBJ1-2, the full variable domain reads DTGVSQNPRHKITKRGQNVTFRCDPISEHNRLYWYRQTLGQGPEFLTYFQNEAQLEKSRLLSDRFSAERPKGSFSTLEIQRTEQGDSAMYLCASSSGQGFGYTFGSGTRLTVV.

The chain links TRBV20-1 to TRBJ2-7; D possibly matches TRBD1 or TRBD2 (5 bases each). V was cut by 3 bases and J by 0 bases, with 15 bases left in between. Germline CDR1 reads DFQATT; CDR2 reads SNEGSKA (reference sequence). The CDR3 loop spans 15 amino acids. The CDR3, as DNA: TGCAGTGCTAGCCGCCGGGACGGTAGCTCCTACGAGCAGTACTTC. Translation gives CSASRRDGSSYEQYF.

This sequence joins TRBV29-1 and TRBJ2-5, with 8 nucleotides matching TRBD1. Germline V CDR1 and CDR2: SQVTM, ANQGSEA. Unmatched junction bases numbered 5, after V lost 7 bases and J lost 1 base. CDR3 length equals 13 residues. Here the CDR3 DNA reads TGCAGCGCTCGACAGGGGCCCCAAGAGACCCAGTACTTC. Residues: CSARQGPQETQYF.

This clonotype turned up a few times. The chain joins TRBV7-8 to TRBJ2-3; D possibly uses TRBD1 or TRBD2 (5 bases each). The CDR3 extends over 16 amino acids. Between the trimmed V and J ends, which lost 2 bases and 1 base, there was a span of 13 bases. Germline CDR1 SGHVS, CDR2 FQNEAQ. The DNA of the CDR3 is TGTGCCAGCAGCTTAAGGGACCTTGTAGGCACAGATACGCAGTATTTT. Residues: CASSLRDLVGTDTQYF.

This clonotype showed up just a few times. The chain recombines TRBV6-5 with TRBJ2-5; TRBD1 matches 11 bases. Germline V gene data show CDR1 as MNHEY and CDR2 as SVGAGI. The CDR3 spans 15 residues. The trim removed 5 bases at V and 4 bases at J, leaving 6 bases unmatched. DNA for the CDR3: TGTGCCAGCAGTGACTATGGGACAGGGGGAGAGACCCAGTACTTC. Translation gives CASSDYGTGGETQYF.

This sequence joins TRBV6-6 and TRBJ1-5; D not certain. This CDR3 is 15 amino acids long. V was trimmed by 2 bases and J by 7 bases, leaving 15 bases between them. Looked up from germline, CDR1 is MNHNY and CDR2 is SVGAGI (reference sequence). DNA for the CDR3: TGTGCCAGCAGTTACAGCGGGCAGGTCAACCAGCCCCAGCATTTT. Its translation is CASSYSGQVNQPQHF.

The chain employs TRBV20-1 and TRBJ2-5; 7 bases are a match to TRBD2. The J call is doubtful: the DNA matches TRBJ2-7 better. CDR3 length: 15 residues. From germline, CDR1 is DFQATT and CDR2 SNEGSKA (reference sequence). CDR3 amino acids: CSARSLAGTLYEQYF. The DNA of the CDR3 is TGCAGTGCTAGATCGTTAGCGGGTACCCTCTACGAGCAGTACTTC.

This clonotype was seen only a few times. The V call is TRBV12-3 or TRBV12-4, the J call TRBJ2-3; possible D gene TRBD2, 6 bases. V was pared by 6 bases and J by 6 bases, with 13 bases between. This CDR3 is 13 amino acids long. CDR3 sequence (DNA): TGTGCCAGCAGCAAGACTAGTTCTGATACGCAGTATTTT. Translation: CASSKTSSDTQYF.

This chain uses TRBV7-9 with TRBJ1-2; D uncertain. CDR1 and CDR2 from the germline V gene are SEHNR and FQNEAQ (reference sequence). The CDR3 spans 14 residues. Trimming pared 2 bases from V and 0 bases from J, leaving 7 bases between. The CDR3 region is CASSLREANYGYTF. The CDR3 DNA follows: TGTGCCAGCAGCTTACGGGAAGCTAACTATGGCTACACCTTC.

Regarding this clonotype: A read error may be the cause here, since a much bigger clone is one base away. The chain carries TRBV27 and TRBJ1-5; maybe TRBD1 (5 bases). The CDR3 runs to 15 residues. With 4 bases removed from V and 0 bases from J, the gap between germline ends came to 10 bases. The germline CDR1 and CDR2 sequences are MNHEY and SMNVEV (reference sequence). The CDR3 DNA reads TGTGCCAGCAGTTACGGGGGGAATAGCAATCAGCCCCAGCATTTT. Translation: CASSYGGNSNQPQHF.

This rearrangement joins TRBV7-3 to TRBJ2-7; D is tentatively TRBD1 or TRBD2 (5 bases each). Trimming shortened V by 5 bases and J by 0 bases, and 14 bases separated the two germline ends. This CDR3 has 15 residues. Germline CDR1 reads SGHTA; CDR2 reads FQGTGA. CDR3 coding DNA: TGTGCCAGCAGCCCAGGGACGGCCCCCTCCTACGAGCAGTACTTC. Translated: CASSPGTAPSYEQYF.

This clonotype was recorded a few times. CDR3: CASSQPPGQGFNGYTF. As DNA, the CDR3 is TGTGCCAGCAGCCAACCGCCGGGACAGGGGTTCAATGGCTACACCTTC. The chain joins TRBV5-5 to TRBJ1-2; 10 bases map to TRBD1. The CDR3 length is 16 residues. Per the germline V gene, CDR1 is SGHKS and CDR2 is YYEKEE (reference sequence). The V segment lost 4 bases and the J segment 6 bases; nucleotides outside the gene matches: 12.

The chain has TRBV11-3 and TRBJ2-3; 7 bases are a match to TRBD2. This CDR3 spans 16 amino acids. Unmatched junction bases numbered 9, after V lost 5 bases and J lost 1 base. CDR1 and CDR2 (germline): SGHNT, YENEEA. Here the CDR3 reads CASSPFVGGGTDTQYF. The DNA of the CDR3 is TGTGCCAGCAGCCCTTTCGTGGGGGGGGGCACAGATACGCAGTATTTT.

This clonotype was seen a few times. The chain uses TRBV9 and TRBJ2-1; perhaps D is TRBD1 or TRBD2 (5 bases each). Per the germline V gene, CDR1 is SGDLS and CDR2 is YYNGEE. This CDR3 region has 17 residues. V was shortened by 0 bases and J by 3 bases, with 16 bases between the two germline ends. The CDR3 loop is CASSVGWPGPNYNEQFF. In nucleotides, the CDR3 is TGTGCCAGCAGCGTAGGTTGGCCGGGACCAAACTACAATGAGCAGTTCTTC.

This clonotype was counted only a few times. The CDR3: CASSPTSVYQETQYF. The CDR3 region has the DNA TGTGCCAGCAGCCCTACTAGCGTATACCAAGAGACCCAGTACTTC. This chain uses TRBV28 with TRBJ2-5, with 7 bases matching TRBD2. V dropped 6 bases and J dropped 0; count of bases not matched to a gene: 7. CDR3 length: 15 residues. Germline CDR1 reads MDHEN; CDR2 reads SYDVKM.

V and J are TRBV29-1 and TRBJ2-1; D is perhaps TRBD1 or TRBD2 (5 bases each). The CDR3 covers 15 residues. Germline loops: CDR1 SQVTM, CDR2 ANQGSEA. Trimming shortened V by 5 bases and J by 3 bases, and 17 bases separated the two germline ends. The CDR3 DNA follows: TGCAGCGTTTCTTCGGGGCTTACTAGCTACAATGAGCAGTTCTTC. Translating it yields CSVSSGLTSYNEQFF.

By share, this clonotype counts as large. V gene TRBV20-1 combines with J gene TRBJ2-3, with 9 bases that match TRBD2. Germline V gene lookup returns CDR1 DFQATT and CDR2 SNEGSKA (reference sequence). The V and J ends lost 5 bases and 3 bases, in that order; junction bases with no gene match: 9. The CDR3 has 15 amino acids. The CDR3 here is CSADAGTSRTDTQYF. CDR3 DNA: TGCAGTGCTGATGCCGGGACTAGCAGAACAGATACGCAGTATTTT.

The chain is built from TRBV7-2 and TRBJ2-7; possible D gene TRBD1, 5 bases. Per the germline V gene, CDR1 is SGHTA and CDR2 is FQGNSA. Trimming removed 5 bases at V and 1 base at J, with 12 bases between. The CDR3 loop spans 14 amino acids. This chain's CDR3 is CASSVRQTSYEQYF. CDR3 bases: TGTGCCAGCAGCGTCCGACAGACTTCCTACGAGCAGTACTTC.

The chain combines TRBV6-4 with TRBJ2-1; D is perhaps TRBD2 (5 bases). CDR3 size: 13 residues. Germline V CDR1 and CDR2: MRHNA, SNTAGT. The ends were cut back, 0 bases at V and 12 bases at J, with 12 bases in the middle. The CDR3 DNA is TGTGCCAGCAGTGACTCGAGGGTAGGAGCGCAGTTCTTC. Translating gives CASSDSRVGAQFF.

This chain joins TRBV29-1 and TRBJ2-1, with D unresolved. This CDR3 region has 10 residues. V was clipped by 5 bases and J by 13 bases, with 12 bases between them. Germline V gene sequence: CDR1 SQVTM, CDR2 ANQGSEA. CDR3 DNA: TGCAGCGTTTACACGGACGTTCAGTTCTTC. It yields the protein CSVYTDVQFF.

This clonotype has only a few counts. DNA for the CDR3: TGTGCCAGCAAGGGACTAGCCGGTGAGCAGTTCTTC. It translates to CASKGLAGEQFF. The rearrangement links TRBV6-6 to TRBJ2-1, with TRBD2 matching 9 bases. With V trimmed by 7 bases and J by 9 bases, 4 bases remained unmatched. The CDR3 has 12 amino acids. Germline lookup yields CDR1 MNHNY and CDR2 SVGAGI (reference sequence).

J is TRBJ1-2 and V is TRBV6-6, with 11 bases lining up with TRBD1. The trim removed 3 bases at V and 8 bases at J, leaving 14 bases unmatched. The CDR3 loop spans 17 amino acids. The germline V gene encodes CDR1 MNHNY and CDR2 SVGAGI (reference sequence). CDR3 bases: TGTGCCAGCAGTTATCGTTCACGAGGACAGGGGGCGATCGGCTACACCTTC. Translation gives CASSYRSRGQGAIGYTF.